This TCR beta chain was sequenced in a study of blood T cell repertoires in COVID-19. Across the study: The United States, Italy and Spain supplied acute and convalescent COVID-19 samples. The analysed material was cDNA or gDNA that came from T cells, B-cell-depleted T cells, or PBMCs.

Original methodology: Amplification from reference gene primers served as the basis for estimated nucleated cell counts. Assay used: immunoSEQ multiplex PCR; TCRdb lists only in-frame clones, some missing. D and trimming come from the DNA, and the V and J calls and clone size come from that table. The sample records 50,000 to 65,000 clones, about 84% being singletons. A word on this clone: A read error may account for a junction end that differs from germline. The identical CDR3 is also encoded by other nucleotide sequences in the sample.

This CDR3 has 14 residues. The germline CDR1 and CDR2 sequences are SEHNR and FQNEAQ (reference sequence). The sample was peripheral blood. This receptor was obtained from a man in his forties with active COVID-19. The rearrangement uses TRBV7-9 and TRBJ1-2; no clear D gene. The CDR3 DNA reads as TGTGCCAGTAGCTTCGCCTTAGCTAACTATGGCTACACCTTC. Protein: CASSFALANYGYTF. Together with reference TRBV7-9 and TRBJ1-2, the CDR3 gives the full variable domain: DTGVSQNPRHKITKRGQNVTFRCDPISEHNRLYWYRQTLGQGPEFLTYFQNEAQLEKSRLLSDRFSAERPKGSFSTLEIQRTEQGDSAMYLCASSFALANYGYTFGSGTRLTVV.